Below, 19 T cell receptor beta chains from the same sample are listed, as sequenced in a study of T cells in Graves' hyperthyroidism and ophthalmopathy. The TCR beta CDR3 regions underwent amplification using RNA transcripts as the source. The TCR CDR3 first-round RT-PCR relied on the HTBI primer set. TCRdb called the multiplex PCR reads again in MiXCR, with one record for every CDR3 protein. The top ten hold about 26% of the sample, which has 380,000 or so distinct CDR3 sequences, roughly 14% seen once. Sequenced input: blood. These receptors came from a young woman with Graves' hyperthyroidism.

As for this clonotype: A much bigger clone sits one base away, suggesting this may be a read error. This rearrangement joins TRBV27 to TRBJ2-3; D is ambiguous. CDR1 and CDR2 from the germline V gene are MNHEY and SMNVEV (reference sequence). The CDR3 extends over 13 amino acids. The CDR3 here is CTSSLPGTDTQYF. The CDR3 DNA is TGTACCAGCAGTTTGCCGGGCACAGATACGCAGTATTTT.

This sequence joins TRBV11-2 and TRBJ1-4; D is possibly TRBD1 (5 bases). V lost 4 bases and J 8 bases, leaving 20 bases between the germline ends. Looked up from germline, CDR1 is SGHAT and CDR2 is FQNNGV. The CDR3 sequence is 16 residues long. Written as DNA, the CDR3 is TGTGCCAGCAGCTCGTCCCGGCGGGGGGGGTGGGAAAAACTGTTTTTT. Translation gives CASSSSRRGGWEKLFF.

V and J are TRBV29-1 and TRBJ2-1, with D unclear. V was pared by 4 bases and J by 0 bases, with 10 bases between. The CDR3 runs to 14 residues. The V gene's germline CDR1 is SQVTM and CDR2 ANQGSEA. CDR3 loop: CSVATTSSYNEQFF. CDR3 nucleotide sequence: TGCAGCGTTGCCACTACCAGCTCCTACAATGAGCAGTTCTTC.

This clonotype was recorded many times. The chain combines TRBV2 with TRBJ2-2; maybe TRBD2 (6 bases). CDR3 length equals 14 residues. CDR1 and CDR2 from the germline V gene are SNHLY and FYNNEI. V was cut by 1 base and J by 6 bases, with 9 bases left in between. This chain's CDR3 is CASSEVGGAGELFF. CDR3 coding DNA: TGTGCCAGCAGTGAAGTGGGGGGTGCCGGGGAGCTGTTTTTT.

This clonotype was found many times. The genes are TRBV28 and TRBJ2-5; 12 nucleotides agree with TRBD2. V gave up 5 bases and J gave up 4 bases; unmatched junction bases: 8. There are 16 residues in the CDR3. Germline-derived CDR1 and CDR2 are MDHEN and SYDVKM. The CDR3 nucleotides read TGTGCCAGCAGTCCAGATCCGGGACTAGCGGGAGAGACCCAGTACTTC. Its translation: CASSPDPGLAGETQYF.

The V gene is TRBV27, the J gene TRBJ2-7, with no clear D. Germline assignment: CDR1 MNHEY and CDR2 SMNVEV (reference sequence). This CDR3 is 12 amino acids long. Trimming shortened V by 4 bases and J by 3 bases, and 7 bases separated the two germline ends. This CDR3 reads CASSSINYEQYF. The CDR3 DNA follows: TGTGCCAGCAGTTCAATAAACTACGAGCAGTACTTC.

This clonotype was seen many times. This chain connects TRBV7-9 to TRBJ2-1; D is possibly TRBD2 (7 bases). The CDR3 length is 19 residues. CDR1 and CDR2 from the germline V gene are SEHNR and FQNEAQ (reference sequence). The V end was cut by 3 bases, the J end by 4 bases, with 25 bases between. DNA for the CDR3: TGTGCCAGCAGCTTTGCGGGGGCGAGCCGTCTAGCTCCTTACAATGAGCAGTTCTTC. This sequence encodes CASSFAGASRLAPYNEQFF.

This clonotype was picked up a small number of times. Given a much more abundant clone one base away, this may be a read error. The V call is TRBV7-2, the J call TRBJ1-5; D call uncertain. CDR1 is SGHTA, CDR2 FQGNSA, per germline. This CDR3 has 15 amino acids. Trimming pared 2 bases from V and 3 bases from J, leaving 11 bases between. The CDR3 bases are TGTGCCAGCAGCTTACCGCGGGGTAACAATCAGCCCCAGCATTTT. This encodes CASSLPRGNNQPQHF.

This chain uses TRBV4-3 with TRBJ2-1, with TRBD1 matching 8 bases. V lost 0 bases, J lost 3 bases, and 1 base stayed unmatched. CDR1 and CDR2 (germline): LGHNA, YSLEER. There are 15 residues in the CDR3. DNA for the CDR3: TGCGCCAGCAGCCAAGAAGGACAGGGCTACAATGAGCAGTTCTTC. Protein product: CASSQEGQGYNEQFF.

The chain uses TRBV11-3 and TRBJ2-1; TRBD2 matches 7 bases. CDR1 is SGHNT, CDR2 YENEEA, per germline. The CDR3 sequence is 12 residues long. V shed 5 bases and J 10 bases; nucleotides not matched to a gene: 5. DNA for the CDR3: TGTGCCAGCAGCCGGGGGGAGAAGGAGCAGTTCTTC. Translating it yields CASSRGEKEQFF.

This clonotype was detected a few times. The chain carries TRBV19 and TRBJ2-1; 14 positions match TRBD2. Germline V CDR1 and CDR2: LNHDA, SQIVND (reference sequence). V lost 6 bases, J lost 10 bases, and 17 bases stayed unmatched. The CDR3 is 18 amino acids. The CDR3 here is CASSQTGATSGRAGEQFF. The CDR3 nucleotides are TGTGCCAGTAGCCAGACTGGGGCGACTAGCGGGAGGGCAGGGGAGCAGTTCTTC.

In this sample, this clonotype turned up many times. The chain combines TRBV7-2 with TRBJ2-7, with D unclear. V was pared by 5 bases and J by 7 bases, with 9 bases between. The CDR3 totals 11 residues. CDR1 is SGHTA and CDR2 is FQGNSA in the germline V gene. The CDR3 sequence: CASSRVREQYF. In DNA form, the CDR3 reads TGTGCCAGCAGCCGTGTGCGTGAGCAGTACTTC.

The V call is TRBV4-1, the J call TRBJ1-1; TRBD1 aligns across 8 bases. This CDR3 contains 16 residues. J lost 4 bases, V lost 3 bases, and 10 bases had no gene match. Germline values: CDR1 MGHRA, CDR2 YSYEKL. The CDR3 here is CASSHLARGHGTEAFF. The DNA of the CDR3 is TGCGCCAGCAGCCACCTGGCCAGGGGGCACGGCACTGAAGCTTTCTTT.

This clonotype was recorded many times. V is TRBV27 and J is TRBJ1-1; D is possibly TRBD1 (6 bases). Trimming stripped 5 bases from V and 4 bases from J, with 14 bases between. The germline V gene encodes CDR1 MNHEY and CDR2 SMNVEV (reference sequence). The CDR3 contains 14 residues. CDR3 residues: CASSPQGKGTEAFF. The CDR3 region has the DNA TGTGCCAGCAGTCCACAGGGTAAGGGCACTGAAGCTTTCTTT.

This clonotype appeared many times. The chain joins TRBV20-1 to TRBJ1-4; TRBD1 is a possible D gene (5 bases). From germline, CDR1 is DFQATT and CDR2 SNEGSKA (reference sequence). This CDR3 has 11 residues. V was pared by 3 bases and J by 8 bases, with 7 bases between. This CDR3 reads CSASTGEKLFF. The CDR3 DNA sequence: TGCAGTGCTAGCACAGGCGAAAAACTGTTTTTT.

CDR3 sequence reads: CAWEPVGGFNEQFF. CDR3 coding DNA: TGTGCCTGGGAGCCGGTCGGGGGGTTCAATGAGCAGTTCTTC. V is TRBV30 and J is TRBJ2-1; 7 positions agree with TRBD2. Per the germline V gene, CDR1 is GTSNPN and CDR2 is SVGIG (reference sequence). The ends lost 5 bases at V and 6 bases at J; junction bases unmatched: 10. The CDR3 has 14 amino acids.

This clonotype was seen many times. This chain joins TRBV7-2 and TRBJ2-1, with 8 positions matching TRBD2. The CDR3 contains 16 residues. Trimming removed 5 bases from V and 3 bases from J; junction bases left unmatched: 9. CDR1 SGHTA and CDR2 FQGNSA come from the germline V gene. Written as DNA, the CDR3 is TGTGCCAGCAGCCGCCAAGCTCTAGCGGGCTACAATGAGCAGTTCTTC. Amino acids: CASSRQALAGYNEQFF.

The chain couples TRBV4-1 to TRBJ1-5, with a weak D call TRBD1 (6 bases). From germline, CDR1 is MGHRA and CDR2 YSYEKL. V gave up 2 bases and J gave up 0 bases, with 11 bases separating them. CDR3 length equals 16 residues. CDR3 protein: CASSQSRGGSNQPQHF. The CDR3 DNA sequence: TGCGCCAGCAGCCAAAGCCGAGGGGGTAGCAATCAGCCCCAGCATTTT.

This clonotype has only a few counts. The missing conserved phenylalanine or tryptophan at the end of this CDR3 makes a read error likely. The gene calls are TRBV12-3 or TRBV12-4 and TRBJ1-2, with a tentative D call TRBD1 (5 bases). The CDR3 spans 11 residues. V was shortened by 11 bases and J by 5 bases, with 12 bases between the two germline ends. CDR3 nucleotides: TGTGCCTCCGCCGCAGGGTATGGCTACACCCTC. This gives the protein CASAAGYGYTL.